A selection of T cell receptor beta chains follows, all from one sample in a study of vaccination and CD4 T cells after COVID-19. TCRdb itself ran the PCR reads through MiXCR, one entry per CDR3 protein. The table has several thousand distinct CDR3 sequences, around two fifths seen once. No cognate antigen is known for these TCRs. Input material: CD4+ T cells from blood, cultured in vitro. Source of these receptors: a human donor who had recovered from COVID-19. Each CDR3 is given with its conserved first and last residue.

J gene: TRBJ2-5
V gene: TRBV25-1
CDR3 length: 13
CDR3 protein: CASSRGNQETQYF

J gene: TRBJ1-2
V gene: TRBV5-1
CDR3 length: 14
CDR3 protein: CASSSGQGGYGYTF

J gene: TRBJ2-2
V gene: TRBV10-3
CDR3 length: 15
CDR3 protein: CAISESAAVWGQLFF

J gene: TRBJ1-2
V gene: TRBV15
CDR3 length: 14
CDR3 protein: CATSRGDRTYGYTF

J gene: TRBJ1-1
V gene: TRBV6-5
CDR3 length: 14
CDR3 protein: CASSYTSGQTEAFF

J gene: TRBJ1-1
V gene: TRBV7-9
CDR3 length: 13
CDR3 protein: CASSLVQGGKAFF

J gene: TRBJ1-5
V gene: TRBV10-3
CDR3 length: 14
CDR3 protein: CAISELPGNQPQHF

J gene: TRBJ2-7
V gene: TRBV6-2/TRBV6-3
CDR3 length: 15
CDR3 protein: CASSLVSAGGYEQYF

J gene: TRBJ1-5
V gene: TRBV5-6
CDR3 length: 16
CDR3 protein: CASSLESGRGNQPQHF

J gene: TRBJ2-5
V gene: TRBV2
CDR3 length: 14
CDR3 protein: CASSDGRGPETQYF

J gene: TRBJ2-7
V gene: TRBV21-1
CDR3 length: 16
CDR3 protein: CASSRNTGEAPYEQYF

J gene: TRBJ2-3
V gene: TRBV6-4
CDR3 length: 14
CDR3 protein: CASKVGPSTDTQYF

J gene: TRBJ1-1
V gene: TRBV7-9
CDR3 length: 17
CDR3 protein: CASSRIQGVYLPTEAFF

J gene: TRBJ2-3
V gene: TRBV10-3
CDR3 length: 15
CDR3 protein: CASARDRVFTDTQYF

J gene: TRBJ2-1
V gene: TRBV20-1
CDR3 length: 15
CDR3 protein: CSAKPGTVYYNEQFF

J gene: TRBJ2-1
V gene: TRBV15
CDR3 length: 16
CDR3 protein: CATSRPGLASYNEQFF